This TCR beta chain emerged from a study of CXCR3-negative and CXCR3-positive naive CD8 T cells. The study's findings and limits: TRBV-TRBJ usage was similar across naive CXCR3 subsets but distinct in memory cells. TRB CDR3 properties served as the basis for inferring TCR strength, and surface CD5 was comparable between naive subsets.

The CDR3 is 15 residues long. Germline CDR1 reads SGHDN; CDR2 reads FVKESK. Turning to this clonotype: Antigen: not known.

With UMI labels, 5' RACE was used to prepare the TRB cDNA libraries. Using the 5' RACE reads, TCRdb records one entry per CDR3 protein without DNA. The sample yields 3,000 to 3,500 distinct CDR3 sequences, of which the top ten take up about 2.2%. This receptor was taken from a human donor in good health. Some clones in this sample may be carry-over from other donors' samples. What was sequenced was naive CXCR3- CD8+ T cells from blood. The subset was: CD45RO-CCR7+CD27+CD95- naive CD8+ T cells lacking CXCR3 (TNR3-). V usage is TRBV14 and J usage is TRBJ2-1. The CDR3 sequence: CASSQEFHKGNEQFF.